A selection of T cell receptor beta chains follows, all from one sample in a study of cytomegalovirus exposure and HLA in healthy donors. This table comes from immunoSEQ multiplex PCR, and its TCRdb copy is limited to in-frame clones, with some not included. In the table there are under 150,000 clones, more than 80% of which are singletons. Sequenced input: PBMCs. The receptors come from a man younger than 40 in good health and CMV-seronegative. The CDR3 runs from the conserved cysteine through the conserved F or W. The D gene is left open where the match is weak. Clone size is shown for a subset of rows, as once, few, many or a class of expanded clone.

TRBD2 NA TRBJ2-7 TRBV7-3 CASSILHRGESYEQYF TGTGCCAGCAGCATCCTTCACCGGGGGGAATCCTACGAGCAGTACTTC
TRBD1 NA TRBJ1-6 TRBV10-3 CAISGGRGFNSPLHF TGTGCCATCAGTGGGGGCAGGGGGTTTAATTCACCCCTCCACTTT
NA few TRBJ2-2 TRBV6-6 CASSYSTVPGELFF TGTGCCAGCAGTTACTCAACGGTACCCGGGGAGCTGTTTTTT
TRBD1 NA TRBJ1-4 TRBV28 CASSWRTGANEKLFF TGTGCCAGCAGTTGGAGGACAGGGGCGAATGAAAAACTGTTTTTT
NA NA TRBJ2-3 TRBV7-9 CASSRGGSDTQYF TGTGCCAGCAGTCGAGGGGGAAGTGATACGCAGTATTTT
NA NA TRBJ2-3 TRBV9 CASSVVLGGADTQYF TGTGCCAGCAGCGTAGTTTTGGGGGGTGCAGATACGCAGTATTTT
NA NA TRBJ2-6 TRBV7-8 CASSYLGNSGANVLTF TGTGCCAGCAGCTACCTCGGGAACTCTGGGGCCAACGTCCTGACTTTC
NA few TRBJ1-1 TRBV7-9 CASSLSSRVNTEAFF TGTGCCAGCAGCTTATCGTCCAGGGTGAACACTGAAGCTTTCTTT
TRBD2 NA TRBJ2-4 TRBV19 CASSLVAGENIQYF TGTGCCAGTAGTCTGGTAGCGGGAGAAAACATTCAGTACTTC
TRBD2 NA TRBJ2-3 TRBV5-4 CASSPRRRGRARDTQYF TGTGCCAGCAGCCCCCGGCGGCGCGGGAGGGCCAGAGATACGCAGTATTTT
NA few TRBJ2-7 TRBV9 CASSAGDWNYEQYF TGTGCCAGCAGCGCTGGGGACTGGAACTACGAGCAGTACTTC
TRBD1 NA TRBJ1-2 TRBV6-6 CASSQTTGIYGYTF TGTGCCAGCAGCCAAACGACAGGGATCTATGGCTACACCTTC
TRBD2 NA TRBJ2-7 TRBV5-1 CASSLTLAGGPYEQYF TGCGCCAGCAGCTTAACGTTAGCGGGAGGGCCCTACGAGCAGTACTTC
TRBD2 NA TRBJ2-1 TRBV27 CASSLAGVNEQFF TGTGCCAGCAGTCTAGCGGGAGTGAATGAGCAGTTCTTC
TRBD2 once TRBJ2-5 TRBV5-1 CASRVPGLAGGTQETQYF TGCGCCAGCAGGGTACCGGGACTAGCGGGAGGGACCCAAGAGACCCAGTACTTC
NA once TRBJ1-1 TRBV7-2 CASSQSNTEAFF TGTGCCAGCAGCCAATCGAACACTGAAGCTTTCTTT
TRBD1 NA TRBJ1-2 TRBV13 CASSLRQGAHQGYTF TGTGCCAGCAGCTTAAGACAGGGGGCGCATCAAGGCTACACCTTC
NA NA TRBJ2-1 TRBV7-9 CASSFLQTGINEQFF TGTGCCAGCAGCTTTTTACAGACAGGTATTAATGAGCAGTTCTTC
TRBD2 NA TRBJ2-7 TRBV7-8 CASSVYPGLAGREQYF TGTGCCAGCAGCGTCTACCCGGGACTAGCGGGGAGGGAGCAGTACTTC
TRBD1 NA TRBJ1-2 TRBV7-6 CASSLAIGTDYYGYTF TGTGCCAGCAGCTTAGCGATCGGGACAGACTACTATGGCTACACCTTC
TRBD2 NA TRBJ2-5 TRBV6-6 CASSYVVAGGSEQYF TGTGCCAGCAGTTACGTAGTAGCGGGAGGGTCTGAGCAGTACTTC
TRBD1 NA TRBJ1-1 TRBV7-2 CASSYPWMEGAPGAEAFF TGTGCCAGCAGCTACCCATGGATGGAGGGGGCGCCGGGGGCTGAAGCTTTCTTT
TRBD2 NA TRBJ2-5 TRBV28 CASRPSGRARETQYF TGTGCCAGCAGACCTAGCGGGAGGGCCCGTGAGACCCAGTACTTC
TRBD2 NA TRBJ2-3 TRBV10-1 CASSGAGPRDTQYF TGCGCCAGCAGTGGAGCGGGGCCCCGCGATACGCAGTATTTT
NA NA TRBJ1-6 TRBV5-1 CASSLVQGVDSPLHF TGCGCCAGCAGCTTGGTACAGGGAGTAGACTCACCCCTCCACTTT
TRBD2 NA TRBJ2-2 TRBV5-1 CASSLTGGYTGELFF TGCGCCAGCAGCTTGACGGGAGGGTACACCGGGGAGCTGTTTTTT
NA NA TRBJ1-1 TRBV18 CASSPRWQTGNTEAFF TGTGCCAGCTCACCACGATGGCAGACTGGCAACACTGAAGCTTTCTTT
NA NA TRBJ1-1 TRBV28 CASSETTGRTEAFF TGTGCCAGCAGTGAGACGACAGGTCGCACTGAAGCTTTCTTT
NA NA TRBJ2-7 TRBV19 CASSQAEGPLCEQYF TGTGCCAGTAGTCAGGCGGAGGGCCCCCTTTGCGAGCAGTACTTC
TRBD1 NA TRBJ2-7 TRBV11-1 CASSSRDRDEQYF TGTGCCAGCAGCTCTCGGGACAGGGACGAGCAGTACTTC
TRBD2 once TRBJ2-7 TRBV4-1 CASSQDGTSGSYEQYF TGCGCCAGCAGCCAAGATGGGACTAGCGGGTCCTACGAGCAGTACTTC
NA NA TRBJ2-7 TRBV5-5 CASSAGTSSPFYEQYF TGTGCCAGCAGCGCGGGGACCTCCTCACCCTTTTACGAGCAGTACTTC
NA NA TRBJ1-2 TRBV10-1 CASSPGGTINYGYTF TGCGCCAGCTCCCCCGGAGGGACCATTAACTATGGCTACACCTTC
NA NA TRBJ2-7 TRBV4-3 CASSQETGSVHEQYF TGCGCCAGCAGCCAAGAGACCGGGAGCGTCCACGAGCAGTACTTC
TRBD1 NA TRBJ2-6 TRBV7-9 CASSLTTGEAGANVLTF TGTGCCAGCAGTTTGACGACAGGGGAAGCTGGGGCCAACGTCCTGACTTTC